Below, 19 T cell receptor beta chains from the same sample are listed, as sequenced in a study of cytomegalovirus exposure and HLA in healthy donors. The PCR used 60 Vbeta and 13 Jbeta primers. TCRdb keeps only in-frame clones here, not all; method: immunoSEQ multiplex PCR. Among 120,000 or so clones listed, more than 60% were seen once. Input material: PBMCs. These receptor sequences come from a young man in good health and CMV-seronegative.

This clone was seen more than once but under ten times. The chain recombines TRBV6-5 with TRBJ2-1; possibly TRBD2 for D (6 bases). Trimming shortened V by 6 bases and J by 5 bases, and 17 bases separated the two germline ends. Germline-derived CDR1 and CDR2 are MNHEY and SVGAGI. The CDR3 has 15 residues. This chain's CDR3 is CASSLGLLKDNEQFF. CDR3 DNA sequence: TGTGCCAGCAGCCTGGGACTGTTGAAGGACAATGAGCAGTTCTTC.

The chain employs TRBV9 and TRBJ2-2, with TRBD1 as a possible D gene (6 bases). Germline CDR1 and CDR2: SGDLS and YYNGEE. The CDR3 is made up of 13 amino acids. The germline V and J ends were trimmed by 2 bases and 5 bases, with 7 bases remaining between them. The CDR3 DNA reads TGTGCCAGCAGCGTCAGGGGAACCGGGGAGCTGTTTTTT. Translating gives CASSVRGTGELFF. The whole variable domain, remainder taken from reference TRBV9 and TRBJ2-2, is DSGVTQTPKHLITATGQRVTLRCSPRSGDLSVYWYQQSLDQGLQFLIQYYNGEERAKGNILERFSAQQFPDLHSELNLSSLELGDSALYFCASSVRGTGELFFGEGSRLTVL.

The V and J genes are TRBV5-1 and TRBJ2-6; TRBD1 matches at 9 bases. J gave up 2 bases and V 4 bases, and 4 bases lay outside the gene matches. CDR3 length: 16 residues. Germline V gives CDR1 SGHRS, CDR2 YFSETQ. For the CDR3, the DNA is TGCGCCAGCAGCCTACGACAGGGGGCTGGGGCCAACGTCCTGACTTTC. The encoded protein is CASSLRQGAGANVLTF.

The V and J genes are TRBV18 and TRBJ1-2; TRBD1 matches 12 bases. V lost 3 bases, J lost 5 bases, and 1 base stayed unmatched. Germline CDR1 reads KGHSH; CDR2 reads LQKENI. The CDR3 loop spans 14 amino acids. CDR3 nucleotide sequence: TGTGCCAGCTCACCGGGACAGGGGGCGTATGGCTACACCTTC. It is translated as CASSPGQGAYGYTF.

This sequence joins TRBV7-9 and TRBJ2-5, with TRBD2 matching over 7 bases. Germline values: CDR1 SEHNR, CDR2 FQNEAQ (reference sequence). The CDR3 consists of 15 residues. The V gene end was trimmed by 5 bases and the J gene end by 5 bases; junction bases not matched to a gene: 11. DNA for the CDR3: TGTGCCAGCAGCCTGGAACGGGGGGAAGGGGAGACCCAGTACTTC. Its protein product is CASSLERGEGETQYF.

V is TRBV7-8 and J is TRBJ2-6, with D possibly TRBD2 on 6 matching bases. CDR3 length equals 18 residues. Trimming removed 5 bases from V and 0 bases from J, with 17 bases in between. The germline gives CDR1 SGHVS, CDR2 FQNEAQ. The CDR3: CASSPWGLRASGANVLTF. CDR3 sequence (DNA): TGTGCCAGCAGCCCGTGGGGACTGAGAGCCTCTGGGGCCAACGTCCTGACTTTC.

The chain links TRBV2 to TRBJ1-2, with D tentatively TRBD1 (6 bases). CDR1 SNHLY and CDR2 FYNNEI come from the germline V gene. The CDR3 contains 13 residues. The CDR3 is CALLQGTPYGYTF. DNA for the CDR3: TGTGCTTTACTACAGGGAACCCCCTATGGCTACACCTTC.

This clone was seen only a few times. CDR3 sequence (DNA): TGTGCCAGCAGCACACCCCACGATACGCAGTATTTT. Amino acids: CASSTPHDTQYF. The chain carries TRBV13 and TRBJ2-3, with D hard to call. This CDR3 region has 12 residues. Trimming removed 5 bases from V and 6 bases from J, with 9 bases in between. Germline CDR1 PRHDT, CDR2 FYEKMQ (reference sequence).

V usage is TRBV27 and J usage is TRBJ1-5; TRBD1 matches 8 bases. Germline V CDR1 and CDR2: MNHEY, SMNVEV (reference sequence). CDR3 length: 14 residues. J gave up 6 bases and V 3 bases, and 4 bases lay outside the gene matches. For the CDR3, the DNA is TGTGCCAGCAGTTTCAGGGGGCTCGGTCAGCCCCAGCATTTT. This translates into CASSFRGLGQPQHF.

This chain connects TRBV5-1 to TRBJ2-7, with TRBD1 matching over 9 bases. Germline V lookup: CDR1 SGHRS, CDR2 YFSETQ. The CDR3 is 16 amino acids. After removal of 0 bases from V and 3 bases from J, the junction contained 7 bases not matched to a gene. CDR3 DNA: TGCGCCAGCAGCTTGGGAGATACGGGACAGGGCTACGAGCAGTACTTC. It is translated as CASSLGDTGQGYEQYF. The full variable domain, with the rest looked up from reference TRBV5-1 and TRBJ2-7, is KAGVTQTPRYLIKTRGQQVTLSCSPISGHRSVSWYQQTPGQGLQFLFEYFSETQRNKGNFPGRFSGRQFSNSRSEMNVSTLELGDSALYLCASSLGDTGQGYEQYFGPGTRLTVT.

The genes are TRBV2 and TRBJ2-5; 7 bases line up with TRBD2. The trim removed 4 bases at V and 4 bases at J, leaving 6 bases unmatched. The V gene's germline CDR1 is SNHLY and CDR2 FYNNEI. This CDR3 is 14 amino acids long. CDR3 in amino acids: CASSGGEGPETQYF. CDR3 in DNA: TGTGCCAGCAGTGGCGGGGAGGGACCAGAGACCCAGTACTTC.

The V call is TRBV5-1, the J call TRBJ2-5; possible D gene TRBD2, 6 bases. Germline-derived CDR1 and CDR2 are SGHRS and YFSETQ. The CDR3 loop spans 15 amino acids. V was pared by 2 bases and J by 7 bases, with 18 bases between. The CDR3 is CASSFRVAAAGTQYF. CDR3 coding DNA: TGCGCCAGCAGCTTTCGGGTAGCGGCAGCGGGGACCCAGTACTTC. The full variable domain, in which reference TRBV5-1 and TRBJ2-5 provide the parts outside the CDR3, is KAGVTQTPRYLIKTRGQQVTLSCSPISGHRSVSWYQQTPGQGLQFLFEYFSETQRNKGNFPGRFSGRQFSNSRSEMNVSTLELGDSALYLCASSFRVAAAGTQYFGPGTRLLVL.

The chain combines TRBV20-1 with TRBJ1-1; tentative D call: TRBD1 (5 bases). CDR1 DFQATT and CDR2 SNEGSKA come from the germline V gene (reference sequence). Trimming stripped 2 bases from V and 10 bases from J, with 11 bases between. The CDR3 spans 11 residues. The CDR3 DNA reads as TGCAGTGCTAGACGGAGGAGGGGAGCTTTCTTT. Residues: CSARRRRGAFF.

The chain couples TRBV9 to TRBJ2-7, with 13 bases aligning to TRBD2. V shed 3 bases, J shed 2 bases, and the junction held 2 bases outside the gene matches. The CDR3 sequence is 15 residues long. Germline CDR1 reads SGDLS; CDR2 reads YYNGEE. The CDR3 region is CASSGTSGRAYEQYF. CDR3 in DNA: TGTGCCAGCAGCGGCACTAGCGGGAGGGCCTACGAGCAGTACTTC.

The chain couples TRBV30 to TRBJ2-7, with a weak D call TRBD2 (7 bases). Germline V gives CDR1 GTSNPN, CDR2 SVGIG (reference sequence). The CDR3 covers 12 residues. Between the trimmed V and J ends, which lost 4 bases and 5 bases, there was a span of 12 bases. The CDR3 spells CAWMAGAHEQYF. The CDR3, as DNA: TGTGCCTGGATGGCGGGGGCACACGAGCAGTACTTC. The full variable domain, in which reference TRBV30 and TRBJ2-7 provide the parts outside the CDR3, is SQTIHQWPATLVQPVGSPLSLECTVEGTSNPNLYWYRQAAGRGLQLLFYSVGIGQISSEVPQNLSASRPQDRQFILSSKKLLLSDSGFYLCAWMAGAHEQYFGPGTRLTVT.

The V call is TRBV19, the J call TRBJ2-5; 12 positions agree with TRBD2. Germline lookup yields CDR1 LNHDA and CDR2 SQIVND (reference sequence). This CDR3 region has 18 residues. J was trimmed by 5 bases and V by 6 bases; bases with no gene match: 16. The CDR3 DNA reads TGTGCCAGTAGCCCTAACGGGCTAGCGGGAGGGTTTTCGGAGACCCAGTACTTC. Protein product: CASSPNGLAGGFSETQYF.

The chain couples TRBV10-3 to TRBJ2-7; 8 bases agree with TRBD1. J lost 6 bases, V lost 4 bases, and 2 bases had no gene match. In germline, CDR1 is ENHRY, CDR2 SYGVKD. There are 12 residues in the CDR3. The CDR3 nucleotides are TGTGCCATCAGTGGTGACAGGGGCGAGCAGTACTTC. Its translation is CAISGDRGEQYF.

This chain connects TRBV9 to TRBJ2-3; TRBD1 is a possible D gene (5 bases). The germline V and J ends were trimmed by 0 bases and 2 bases, with 19 bases remaining between them. This CDR3 has 18 residues. Germline-derived CDR1 and CDR2 are SGDLS and YYNGEE. The DNA for the CDR3 is TGTGCCAGCAGCGTAGGGTCAGGGCGCACCTCGATCACAGATACGCAGTATTTT. It encodes CASSVGSGRTSITDTQYF.

The rearrangement uses TRBV27 and TRBJ2-6, with D possibly TRBD2 on 6 matching bases. Deletions cut 1 base from V and 1 base from J, with 23 bases between. CDR1 and CDR2 (germline): MNHEY, SMNVEV (reference sequence). The CDR3 consists of 21 residues. This CDR3 is CASSLFVPSRTAGSGANVLTF. CDR3 coding DNA: TGTGCCAGCAGTTTATTTGTGCCTTCCCGGACGGCGGGGTCTGGGGCCAACGTCCTGACTTTC.